This is a list of T cell receptor beta chains from one sample in a study of shared T cell receptors in the human thymus. Using immunoSEQ multiplex PCR, the repertoire was profiled, and TCRdb retains in-frame clones only, with some absent. The sample consists of hundreds of thousands of clones, approximately 88% of them appearing once. These data also featured in a second study, about human thymus T cells.

The sequenced material came from thymocytes. These receptors were collected from a boy younger than two with a congenital heart defect. The CDR3 runs from the conserved cysteine through the conserved F or W. The D gene is left open where the match is weak. Clone size appears in some rows only: once, few, many, or a class for an expanded clone.

-,TRBV14,TRBJ2-7,12,-,CASSLFPYEQYF,TGTGCCAGCAGCCTATTTCCTTACGAGCAGTACTTC
-,TRBV7-6,TRBJ2-7,17,TRBD2,CASSLSPGLEGDYEQYF,TGTGCCAGCAGCTTATCTCCGGGACTAGAGGGGGACTACGAGCAGTACTTC
-,TRBV27,TRBJ2-1,17,TRBD2,CASSPPWERETSNEQFF,TGTGCCAGCAGTCCCCCGTGGGAGCGGGAGACTTCCAATGAGCAGTTCTTC
-,TRBV10-3,TRBJ2-3,16,-,CAISVGSGLSTDTQYF,TGTGCCATCAGTGTAGGCTCAGGCCTCAGCACAGATACGCAGTATTTT
-,TRBV7-2,TRBJ2-3,18,-,CASSLGGSGHTSTDTQYF,TGTGCCAGCAGCTTAGGCGGTAGCGGACACACTAGCACAGATACGCAGTATTTT
-,TRBV25-1,TRBJ1-5,14,-,CASSERGLGQPQHF,TGTGCCAGCAGTGAACGAGGCTTAGGTCAGCCCCAGCATTTT
-,TRBV27,TRBJ2-3,18,-,CASSPHLFPGVVADTQYF,TGTGCCAGCAGTCCACACCTATTCCCGGGAGTTGTCGCAGATACGCAGTATTTT
few,TRBV2,TRBJ2-1,16,TRBD2,CASSPTSVNFYNEQFF,TGTGCCAGCAGTCCGACTAGCGTTAACTTCTACAATGAGCAGTTCTTC
once,TRBV5-1,TRBJ1-3,16,-,CASQMEPNRAGNTIYF,TGCGCCAGCCAGATGGAGCCGAACAGGGCTGGAAACACCATATATTTT
once,TRBV4-1,TRBJ2-7,18,-,CASSQGPEPFPGSYEQYF,TGCGCCAGCAGCCAAGGCCCCGAGCCGTTCCCCGGGTCCTACGAGCAGTACTTC
-,TRBV19,TRBJ1-2,15,-,CASSIDLGGNYGYTF,TGTGCCAGTAGTATAGACCTAGGTGGCAACTATGGCTACACCTTC
-,TRBV5-1,TRBJ2-5,12,-,CASSLDEETQYF,TGCGCCAGCAGCTTGGACGAGGAGACCCAGTACTTC
-,TRBV5-1,TRBJ1-2,13,-,CASSLGGNYGYTF,TGCGCCAGCAGCTTGGGAGGGAACTATGGCTACACCTTC
-,TRBV27,TRBJ2-7,16,-,CASSLTRTETPYEQYF,TGTGCCAGCAGTTTGACACGGACAGAGACCCCCTACGAGCAGTACTTC
-,TRBV2,TRBJ2-7,13,TRBD1,CASRQGVPYEQYF,TGTGCCAGCCGGCAGGGGGTTCCCTACGAGCAGTACTTC
few,TRBV9,TRBJ2-7,14,-,CASSVGQYSYEQYF,TGTGCCAGCAGCGTAGGGCAGTATTCCTACGAGCAGTACTTC
-,TRBV27,TRBJ1-5,14,TRBD1,CASSSGQGNQPQHF,TGTGCCAGCAGCTCGGGACAGGGCAATCAGCCCCAGCATTTT
-,TRBV21-1,TRBJ1-1,15,-,CASSKKAGLNTEAFF,TGTGCCAGCAGCAAAAAGGCAGGTCTAAACACTGAAGCTTTCTTT
-,TRBV14,TRBJ2-1,21,TRBD2,CASSQGPSHGLAGEVHNEQFF,TGTGCCAGCAGCCAAGGCCCTTCCCATGGACTAGCGGGAGAGGTCCACAATGAGCAGTTCTTC
-,TRBV15,TRBJ1-2,16,-,CATSRDRTGSNYGYTF,TGTGCCACCAGCAGAGATAGAACAGGGAGTAACTATGGCTACACCTTC
-,TRBV5-4,TRBJ2-7,17,TRBD2,CASRPGLAGEGIHEQYF,TGTGCCAGCAGGCCGGGACTAGCGGGAGAAGGGATCCACGAGCAGTACTTC
once,TRBV27,TRBJ2-4,16,-,CASSPLTGLAKNIQYF,TGTGCCAGCAGTCCACTCACGGGACTAGCCAAAAACATTCAGTACTTC
once,TRBV2,TRBJ2-1,14,-,CASSVGREDCEQFF,TGTGCCAGCAGTGTGGGGCGGGAAGACTGTGAGCAGTTCTTC
-,TRBV7-3,TRBJ2-3,13,-,CASSNDQGDTQYF,TGTGCCAGCAGCAACGACCAGGGGGATACGCAGTATTTT
-,TRBV20-1,TRBJ2-3,11,-,CSARGGDTQYF,TGCAGTGCTAGAGGCGGAGATACGCAGTATTTT
-,TRBV28,TRBJ2-7,16,-,CASSLFFGVGSYEQYF,TGTGCCAGCAGTTTATTCTTTGGAGTCGGCTCCTACGAGCAGTACTTC
once,TRBV14,TRBJ2-1,18,-,CASSQDPKRDIPYNEQFF,TGTGCCAGCAGCCAAGATCCTAAGCGGGACATCCCCTACAATGAGCAGTTCTTC
-,TRBV28,TRBJ2-7,12,-,CASNLRQDEQYF,TGTGCCAGCAATCTTAGACAGGACGAGCAGTACTTC
-,TRBV9,TRBJ2-1,14,TRBD1,CASSETGARNEQFF,TGTGCCAGCAGTGAGACAGGGGCTAGGAATGAGCAGTTCTTC
-,TRBV6-1,TRBJ2-1,13,-,CASRNVPGDEQFF,TGTGCCAGCAGAAATGTACCCGGGGATGAGCAGTTCTTC
-,TRBV6-1,TRBJ1-1,12,-,CASSVRDIGAFF,TGTGCCAGCAGTGTTCGGGACATAGGAGCTTTCTTT
-,TRBV10-3,TRBJ2-1,17,TRBD2,CAIRAGLAGSSYNEQFF,TGTGCCATCAGGGCGGGACTAGCGGGGTCCTCCTACAATGAGCAGTTCTTC
-,TRBV27,TRBJ1-1,13,-,CASSRRGTTEAFF,TGTGCCAGCAGCCGGAGGGGTACCACTGAAGCTTTCTTT
-,TRBV7-6,TRBJ2-7,16,-,CASSLIPSEVSYEQYF,TGTGCCAGCAGCTTGATCCCGTCGGAGGTTAGCTACGAGCAGTACTTC
-,TRBV28,TRBJ2-3,15,TRBD2,CASRPQERDTDTQYF,TGTGCCAGCCGCCCCCAGGAGCGGGACACAGATACGCAGTATTTT
-,TRBV30,TRBJ2-7,12,-,CAWSVRDYEQYF,TGTGCCTGGAGTGTTCGGGACTACGAGCAGTACTTC
-,TRBV15,TRBJ2-2,16,-,CATSREDTDDTGELFF,TGTGCCACCAGCAGAGAGGACACGGACGACACCGGGGAGCTGTTTTTT
once,TRBV27,TRBJ2-3,15,TRBD1,CASSLLDRITDTQYF,TGTGCCAGCAGTTTACTGGACAGGATCACAGATACGCAGTATTTT
-,TRBV28,TRBJ1-1,15,TRBD1,CASSSLTGGSTEAFF,TGTGCCAGCAGTTCCTTGACAGGGGGGAGCACTGAAGCTTTCTTT
-,TRBV4-1,TRBJ2-1,17,TRBD2,CASSPGTSGSVYNEQFF,TGCGCCAGCAGCCCCGGGACTAGCGGGAGTGTTTACAATGAGCAGTTCTTC